This T cell receptor (beta chain) was captured in a study of neoadjuvant anti-PD-1 for oral cavity cancer. Stated time point: after neoadjuvant nivolumab, at surgical resection. Profiled with immunoSEQ multiplex PCR; TCRdb holds only in-frame clones, not every one. The table has over 14,000 clones, around 70% seen once. There are 14 residues in the CDR3. Unmatched junction bases numbered 5, after V lost 8 bases and J lost 3 bases. Germline V gene data show CDR1 as MNHEY and CDR2 as SVGAGI. The sample here was PBMCs, taken after nivolumab (anti-PD-1) treatment. This sequence was found in a person between 40 and 85 years old with oral cavity squamous cell carcinoma. The chain is built from TRBV6-5 and TRBJ2-1, with TRBD2 matching 9 bases. The CDR3 bases are TGTGCCAGCGCTCTAGCGGGACGCTACAATGAGCAGTTCTTC. It translates to CASALAGRYNEQFF.